These 22 T cell receptor beta chains came from one sample sequenced in a study of T-cell memory formation after mild COVID-19. TCRdb fed the 5' RACE reads into MiXCR, producing one record per CDR3 protein. The sample records roughly 130,000 distinct CDR3 sequences, 15% to 20% being singletons. The sequencing input was PBMCs or a T cell subset sorted from them (not recorded which). The receptors were sampled from an adult woman who had mild COVID-19 (a few samples of this study predate the infection). Cell type and time point are not known.

This clonotype has more than one count but fewer than ten. This chain connects TRBV6-5 to TRBJ2-7; D tentatively reads TRBD1 or TRBD2 (5 bases each). Germline V lookup: CDR1 MNHEY, CDR2 SVGAGI. The CDR3 has 13 residues. Trimming left V 7 bases short and J 3 bases short, with 13 bases between. The CDR3 nucleotides read TGTGCCAGCAATAGAGGGGCCGACTACGAGCAGTACTTC. It translates to CASNRGADYEQYF.

This clonotype was seen only a few times. The genes are TRBV5-1 and TRBJ2-7, with a tentative D call TRBD1 (7 bases). The germline V gene encodes CDR1 SGHRS and CDR2 YFSETQ. Between the trimmed V and J ends, which lost 3 bases and 0 bases, there was a span of 10 bases. This CDR3 region has 14 residues. Here the CDR3 DNA reads TGCGCCAGCAGCTGGGGGGACAGCTCCTACGAGCAGTACTTC. Protein: CASSWGDSSYEQYF.

This clonotype was observed a few times. The chain recombines TRBV12-3 or TRBV12-4 with TRBJ2-7; D call uncertain. V dropped 2 bases and J dropped 6 bases, with 20 bases sitting between them. The CDR3 sequence is 16 residues long. Written as DNA, the CDR3 is TGTGCCAGCAGTTTACACCTCGGGTTACGAGGCCGCGAGCAGTACTTC. Its protein is CASSLHLGLRGREQYF.

This clonotype was seen a few times. This chain uses TRBV5-1 with TRBJ2-1; D possibly uses TRBD1 or TRBD2 (5 bases each). The CDR3 runs to 15 residues. Trimming stripped 0 bases from V and 11 bases from J, with 18 bases between. Germline V gene sequence: CDR1 SGHRS, CDR2 YFSETQ. CDR3 protein: CASSLGVGRDPKQFF. The CDR3 coding sequence is TGCGCCAGCAGCTTGGGGGTGGGACGGGACCCCAAGCAGTTCTTC.

This chain connects TRBV20-1 to TRBJ2-5; D not resolved. CDR1 is DFQATT and CDR2 is SNEGSKA in the germline V gene (reference sequence). This CDR3 spans 17 amino acids. V dropped 1 base and J dropped 2 bases, with 20 bases sitting between them. The CDR3: CSARGFDLLGFQETQYF. The CDR3 DNA reads TGCAGTGCTAGAGGCTTCGACCTGTTGGGCTTTCAAGAGACCCAGTACTTC.

V usage is TRBV6-5 and J usage is TRBJ2-7; D could derive from TRBD1 or TRBD2 (5 bases each). Germline CDR1 is MNHEY and CDR2 is SVGAGI. The CDR3 runs to 16 residues. The ends were cut back, 2 bases at V and 5 bases at J, with 19 bases in the middle. CDR3 nucleotides: TGTGCCAGCAGTTACGGTTTCGGGGCGTTCGGAAACGAGCAGTACTTC. This gives the protein CASSYGFGAFGNEQYF.

This clonotype was seen a few times. The gene calls are TRBV18 and TRBJ2-1; 7 positions agree with TRBD1. V trimming: 5 bases; J trimming: 4 bases; junction bases outside the gene matches: 11. Germline assignment: CDR1 KGHSH and CDR2 LQKENI. The CDR3 runs to 16 residues. DNA of the CDR3: TGTGCCAGCTCAGACCGGACAGGCAGCCTGTACAATGAGCAGTTCTTC. Translated: CASSDRTGSLYNEQFF.

This clonotype appeared a few times. Here the CDR3 DNA reads TGTGCCAGCAGCCCGGTCCCGGGACAGGAGCGCAGCGGTGGCTACACCTTC. Translation gives CASSPVPGQERSGGYTF. The chain recombines TRBV7-8 with TRBJ1-2; 8 bases agree with TRBD1. In germline, CDR1 is SGHVS, CDR2 FQNEAQ. Unmatched junction bases numbered 18, after V lost 5 bases and J lost 7 bases. CDR3 length: 17 residues.

This chain connects TRBV7-9 to TRBJ1-4, with 10 bases matching TRBD1. CDR1 is SEHNR, CDR2 FQNEAQ, per germline (reference sequence). CDR3 length equals 16 residues. V lost 5 bases to trimming and J lost 0 bases; unmatched junction nucleotides: 3. The CDR3 DNA reads TGTGCCAGCAGCCGGACAGGGGGGACAACTAATGAAAAACTGTTTTTT. Protein sequence: CASSRTGGTTNEKLFF.

The chain is built from TRBV4-1 and TRBJ2-7; 9 bases line up with TRBD1. The trim removed 9 bases at V and 4 bases at J, leaving 13 bases unmatched. CDR3 size: 15 residues. Germline V gives CDR1 MGHRA, CDR2 YSYEKL. CDR3 residues: CASRNPGTGTYEQYF. Written as DNA, the CDR3 is TGCGCCAGTCGGAATCCCGGGACAGGGACTTACGAGCAGTACTTC.

CDR3 DNA sequence: TGTGCCAGCAGTTACTCGACAGGAGGGGCATATGGCTACACCTTC. As protein: CASSYSTGGAYGYTF. V and J are TRBV6-6 and TRBJ1-2; weak D call: TRBD1 (6 bases). Germline V gene data show CDR1 as MNHNY and CDR2 as SVGAGI (reference sequence). V gave up 0 bases and J gave up 5 bases, with 13 bases separating them. The CDR3 is made up of 15 amino acids.

Here the CDR3 DNA reads TGTGCCAGCAGCGACGACAGGGACTACGAGCAGTACTTC. Residues: CASSDDRDYEQYF. The chain joins TRBV13 to TRBJ2-7, with 7 bases that match TRBD1. J gave up 3 bases and V 5 bases, and 4 bases lay outside the gene matches. Germline V gives CDR1 PRHDT, CDR2 FYEKMQ (reference sequence). This CDR3 region has 13 residues.

V usage is TRBV24-1 and J usage is TRBJ2-1; a weak D match, TRBD2 (5 bases). The CDR3 is made up of 14 amino acids. Germline V gene data show CDR1 as KGHDR and CDR2 as SFDVKD. The V and J ends lost 4 bases and 6 bases respectively, with 12 bases between them. CDR3 bases: TGTGCCACCAGTGACTTCCTCAGCGGCAATGAGCAGTTCTTC. Translated, it gives CATSDFLSGNEQFF.

The V gene is TRBV20-1, the J gene TRBJ2-1; 14 positions match TRBD2. After removal of 4 bases from V and 6 bases from J, the junction contained 2 bases not matched to a gene. This CDR3 has 14 amino acids. Germline CDR1 reads DFQATT; CDR2 reads SNEGSKA (reference sequence). Here the CDR3 reads CSAKGTSGSNEQFF. The CDR3 DNA reads as TGCAGTGCTAAAGGGACTAGCGGGAGCAATGAGCAGTTCTTC.

This clonotype was picked up a small number of times. V and J are TRBV3-1 and TRBJ2-1; 8 nucleotides align to TRBD2. Germline CDR1 reads LGHDT; CDR2 reads YNNKEL (reference sequence). The length of the CDR3 is 16 residues. The V segment lost 4 bases and the J segment 2 bases; nucleotides outside the gene matches: 7. CDR3: CASSPKGAGAYNEQFF. In DNA form, the CDR3 reads TGTGCCAGCAGCCCCAAGGGAGCGGGGGCCTACAATGAGCAGTTCTTC.

The chain combines TRBV7-6 with TRBJ2-5; D possibly corresponds to TRBD2 (5 bases). The CDR3 is 14 amino acids. Germline lookup yields CDR1 SGHVS and CDR2 FNYEAQ. V dropped 1 base and J dropped 6 bases, with 12 bases sitting between them. The CDR3 reads CASSLVGERKTQYF. CDR3 sequence (DNA): TGTGCCAGCAGCTTAGTTGGGGAGCGCAAGACCCAGTACTTC.

This chain links TRBV7-2 with TRBJ1-1; weak D call: TRBD1 (5 bases). CDR3 size: 14 residues. Germline V gene sequence: CDR1 SGHTA, CDR2 FQGNSA. Trimming stripped 3 bases from V and 3 bases from J, with 11 bases between. The CDR3 DNA reads as TGTGCCAGCAGCTTTAAGGCCAGGGACACTGAAGCTTTCTTT. Its translation: CASSFKARDTEAFF.

This chain's CDR3 is CASSLARTGVRADTQYF. CDR3 sequence (DNA): TGTGCCAGCAGCTTAGCTAGGACAGGGGTTCGGGCAGATACGCAGTATTTT. This rearrangement joins TRBV7-9 to TRBJ2-3; 9 positions match TRBD1. V shed 0 bases, J shed 4 bases, and the junction held 8 bases outside the gene matches. The germline gives CDR1 SEHNR, CDR2 FQNEAQ (reference sequence). The CDR3 contains 17 residues.

This clonotype was detected only a few times. The rearrangement uses TRBV4-1 and TRBJ2-1; a weak D match, TRBD1 (6 bases). With 4 bases removed from V and 0 bases from J, the gap between germline ends came to 22 bases. The V gene's germline CDR1 is MGHRA and CDR2 YSYEKL. The CDR3 has 19 amino acids. The CDR3: CASSPKILRTESSYNEQFF. Here the CDR3 DNA reads TGCGCCAGCAGCCCCAAGATACTGAGGACAGAAAGCTCCTACAATGAGCAGTTCTTC.

This clonotype was counted between two and nine times. The CDR3 spells CASSQESRVGTQYF. DNA of the CDR3: TGTGCCAGCAGCCAGGAATCCAGGGTCGGGACCCAGTACTTC. This sequence joins TRBV3-1 and TRBJ2-5; maybe TRBD1 (5 bases). Germline V gives CDR1 LGHDT, CDR2 YNNKEL (reference sequence). V lost 3 bases to trimming and J lost 7 bases, with 15 bases between them. The CDR3 extends over 14 amino acids.

The table lists this clonotype with a few counts. V and J are TRBV5-1 and TRBJ2-1, with 8 positions matching TRBD2. The V gene's germline CDR1 is SGHRS and CDR2 YFSETQ. V trimming: 3 bases; J trimming: 6 bases; junction bases outside the gene matches: 11. This CDR3 region has 16 residues. The chain's CDR3 is CASSSDPGGPSNEQFF. DNA for the CDR3: TGCGCCAGCAGCTCGGACCCGGGAGGGCCAAGCAATGAGCAGTTCTTC.

The V call is TRBV12-3 or TRBV12-4, the J call TRBJ2-7; 9 nucleotides align to TRBD1. With 7 bases clipped from V and 3 bases from J, the junction kept 10 bases outside the gene matches. This CDR3 is 15 amino acids long. CDR3 DNA sequence: TGTGCCAGCACCGGGGTGGGACAGGGAGACTACGAGCAGTACTTC. As protein: CASTGVGQGDYEQYF.